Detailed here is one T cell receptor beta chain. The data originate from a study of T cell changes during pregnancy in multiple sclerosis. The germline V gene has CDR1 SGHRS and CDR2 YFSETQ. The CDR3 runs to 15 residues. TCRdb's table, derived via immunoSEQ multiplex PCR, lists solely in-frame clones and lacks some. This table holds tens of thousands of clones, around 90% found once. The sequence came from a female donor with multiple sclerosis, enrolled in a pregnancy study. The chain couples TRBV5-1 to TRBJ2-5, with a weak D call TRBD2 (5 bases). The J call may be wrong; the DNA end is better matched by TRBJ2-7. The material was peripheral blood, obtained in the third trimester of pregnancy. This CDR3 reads CASSLGGFGPYEQYF. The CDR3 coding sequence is TGCGCCAGCAGCTTGGGCGGGTTTGGCCCCTACGAGCAGTACTTC.